The TCR beta chain described here comes from a study of a mutant IDH1 vaccine in newly diagnosed glioma. As for the study in general: Beginning 4-6 weeks after radiotherapy alone, or with temozolomide cycles, vaccination took place. Patients' prior therapy spanned radiotherapy, temozolomide, or both; most underwent both. Points from the study as a whole: It seemed that pseudoprogression was not linked to changes in the top peripheral T cell clonotypes.

Note on this clone: Its antigen remains unidentified.

Data came from immunoSEQ multiplex PCR; TCRdb stores just in-frame clones and leaves some out. The data show about 50,000 clones, around 80% seen once. The CDR3 loop spans 14 amino acids. V was cut by 2 bases and J by 5 bases, with 15 bases left in between. Germline V gene data show CDR1 as GTSNPN and CDR2 as SVGIG (reference sequence). The time point: week 5, during vaccination. The vaccine gave 300 ug of a 20-mer mutant IDH1 peptide subcutaneously per dose. The V and J genes are TRBV30 and TRBJ1-1; possible D gene TRBD1, 6 bases. Sequenced here: PBMCs, sampled from a glioma patient whose treatment included an IDH1 peptide vaccine. This receptor was taken from a man aged 45-60 years with glioma. The CDR3 spells CAWSTRGAITEAFF. The CDR3 DNA reads as TGTGCCTGGAGTACGAGGGGGGCCATAACTGAAGCTTTCTTT.